The clone carrying this T cell receptor (beta chain) showed up just a few times. These data are taken from a study of shared clonotypes between healthy human individuals. Here immunoSEQ multiplex PCR was the method, and the copy in TCRdb shows in-frame clones only, minus some. Among about 680,000 clones listed, approximately 79% were seen once. Germline V gene sequence: CDR1 SGHTA, CDR2 FQGNSA. The V segment lost 2 bases and the J segment 7 bases; nucleotides outside the gene matches: 10. The CDR3 is made up of 15 amino acids. V gene TRBV7-2 combines with J gene TRBJ2-7, with 8 positions matching TRBD2. The sequence was obtained from a woman in her 30s in good health. The sequencing input was memory CD4+ T cells sorted from blood. The subset here: CD45RA-negative fraction. CDR3 bases: TGTGCCAGCAGCTTATCTAGCGGGCCCGAATGGGAGCAGTACTTC. Protein: CASSLSSGPEWEQYF.